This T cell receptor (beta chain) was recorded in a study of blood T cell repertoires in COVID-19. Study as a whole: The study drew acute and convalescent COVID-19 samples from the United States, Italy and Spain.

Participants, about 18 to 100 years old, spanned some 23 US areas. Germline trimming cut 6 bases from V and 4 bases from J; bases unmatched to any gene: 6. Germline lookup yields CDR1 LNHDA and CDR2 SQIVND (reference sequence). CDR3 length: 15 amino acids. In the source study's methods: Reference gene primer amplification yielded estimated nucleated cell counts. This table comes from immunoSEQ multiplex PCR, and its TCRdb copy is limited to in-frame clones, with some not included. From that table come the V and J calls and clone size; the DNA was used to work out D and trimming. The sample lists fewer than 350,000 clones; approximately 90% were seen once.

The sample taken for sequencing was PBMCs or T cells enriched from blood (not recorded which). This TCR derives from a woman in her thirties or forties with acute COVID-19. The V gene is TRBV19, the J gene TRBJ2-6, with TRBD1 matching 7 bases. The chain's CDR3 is CASSPTGAGANVLTF. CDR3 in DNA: TGTGCCAGTAGCCCCACAGGGGCGGGGGCCAACGTCCTGACTTTC.